The following is a T cell receptor beta chain sequence with its context. CDR1 is MNHEY and CDR2 is SVGAGI in the germline V gene. V lost 6 bases and J lost 6, with 12 bases in between. The CDR3 is made up of 13 amino acids. This sample was taken from a study of blood T cells in healthy people across ages. A second PCR of roughly 7 to 11 cycles used a sample-barcoded 5' primer and a J-beta primer mix. A template-switch adaptor with 12 random nucleotides tagged each cDNA molecule. One entry per CDR3 protein, called by TCRdb with MiXCR from the 5' RACE reads. The sample records 650,000 to 1,000,000 distinct CDR3 sequences, 36% being singletons.

Sequencing was performed on blood. This receptor was identified in a man in his late teens or twenties in good health. The chain joins TRBV6-5 to TRBJ2-1; D may correspond to TRBD1 or TRBD2 (5 bases each). CDR3 region: CASSWDEGNEQFF. The CDR3 coding sequence is TGTGCCAGCAGCTGGGACGAAGGCAATGAGCAGTTCTTC.